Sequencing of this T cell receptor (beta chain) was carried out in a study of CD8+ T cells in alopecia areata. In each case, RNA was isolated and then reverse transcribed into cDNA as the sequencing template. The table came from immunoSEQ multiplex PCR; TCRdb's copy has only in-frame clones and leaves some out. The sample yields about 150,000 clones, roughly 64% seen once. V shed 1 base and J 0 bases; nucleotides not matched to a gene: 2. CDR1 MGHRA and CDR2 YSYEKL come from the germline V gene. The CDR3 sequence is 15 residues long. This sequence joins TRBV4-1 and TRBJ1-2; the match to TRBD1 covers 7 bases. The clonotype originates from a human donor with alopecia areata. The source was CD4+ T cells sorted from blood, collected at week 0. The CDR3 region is CASSQGQGTNYGYTF. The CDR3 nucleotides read TGCGCCAGCAGCCAAGGACAGGGAACTAACTATGGCTACACCTTC.